This TCR beta chain is drawn from a study of blood T cell repertoires in COVID-19. Study in general: Acute and convalescent COVID-19 samples came from the United States, Italy and Spain. Nucleic acid was either cDNA or gDNA, and it came from T cells, B-cell-depleted T cells, or PBMCs.

This CDR3 is 13 amino acids long. Germline CDR1 and CDR2: MDHEN and SYDVKM. V was pared by 8 bases and J by 0 bases, with 3 bases of the junction left unmatched. As processed by the authors: Nucleated cell number was recorded as an estimate derived from reference gene primer amplification. Sequencing used immunoSEQ multiplex PCR; TCRdb keeps in-frame clones, though not all of them. The V and J calls and clone size come from that table; D and trimming were worked out from the DNA. Of around 36,000 clones listed, approximately 85% were seen once; the top ten hold approximately 4.1%. The origin of this receptor is a man in his fifties or sixties with acute or convalescent COVID-19. Sequencing input: peripheral blood. V gene TRBV28 combines with J gene TRBJ1-2; 7 nucleotides match TRBD1. CDR3: CASGTAANYGYTF. CDR3 sequence (DNA): TGTGCCAGCGGGACAGCGGCTAACTATGGCTACACCTTC.